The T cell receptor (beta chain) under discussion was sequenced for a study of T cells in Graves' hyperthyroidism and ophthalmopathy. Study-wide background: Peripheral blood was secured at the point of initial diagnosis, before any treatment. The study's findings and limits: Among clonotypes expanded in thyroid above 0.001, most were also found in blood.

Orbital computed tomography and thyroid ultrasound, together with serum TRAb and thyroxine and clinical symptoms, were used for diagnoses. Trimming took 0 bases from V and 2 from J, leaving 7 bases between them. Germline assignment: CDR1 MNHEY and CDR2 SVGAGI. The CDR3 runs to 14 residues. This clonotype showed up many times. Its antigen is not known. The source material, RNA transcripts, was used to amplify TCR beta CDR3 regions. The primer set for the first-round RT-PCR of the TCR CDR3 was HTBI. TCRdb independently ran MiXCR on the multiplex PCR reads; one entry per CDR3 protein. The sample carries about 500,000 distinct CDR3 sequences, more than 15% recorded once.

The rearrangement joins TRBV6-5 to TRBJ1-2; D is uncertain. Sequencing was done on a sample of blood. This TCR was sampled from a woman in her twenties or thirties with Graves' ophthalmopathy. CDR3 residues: CASSYSPPNYGYTF. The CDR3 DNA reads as TGTGCCAGCAGTTACTCGCCCCCAAACTATGGCTACACCTTC.